The entry that follows covers one TCR beta chain sequence. Its antigen specificity is not known. Qualities for individual bases were not recorded, and no much larger clone is one base off. The cohort comprised hundreds of healthy bone marrow donors. All cohort members were sampled while nominally healthy, although unrecorded immune exposures were likely present. The donor was CMV seropositive and belonged to the group of over 250 seropositive cohort members. A peripheral blood sample was provided by each donor, and peripheral blood mononuclear cells were used for TCR beta sequencing. The Qiagen DNeasy Blood Extraction Kit was used to extract genomic DNA from the blood cell samples. This sample was taken from a study of cytomegalovirus exposure and HLA in healthy donors listed by TCRdb under 2017. About the full investigation: An earlier analysis of some 620 of the donors reported under 300 Gb of sequence data and 100 million to 120 million unique TCR beta sequences obtained from approximately 180 million T cells. The aim of the study was to test whether cataloging public T cell receptors could identify signatures of past pathogen exposure. Typing coverage varied by locus: 629-630 donors for A, B, C, DRB1 and DQB1; 522 for DQA1; some 610 for DPA1; roughly 450 for DPB1. Among some 410 genotyped donors of the cohort, an average of roughly 240,000 unique TCR beta nucleotide sequences were sequenced per donor, roughly 20% of them non-productive. Using immunosequencing, the study profiled T cell repertoires from 640 or so subjects and related those repertoires to cytomegalovirus serostatus. Alongside the repertoire data, information on donor age, sex, ethnicity and CMV serostatus was compiled. In a later genetic analysis, genome-wide SNP genotypes for about three fifths of the roughly 670 donors were used, and that subset was treated as a discovery cohort. An early release that covered about 640 HLA-typed donors contained approximately 300 gigabases of sequencing data and around 80 million unique TCR sequences. Four to six DR-DQ haplotypes were handled as single units for association and clustering because linkage in the cohort was strong. In an earlier analysis of 587 of the donors, high-throughput TCR beta sequencing was used to judge whether each TCR beta V gene segment behaved as functional or pseudogenic. HLA typing covered class I and class II loci at four-digit resolution. To predict cytomegalovirus infection status, the study brought together high-throughput TCR immunosequencing, statistical association of individual TCRs with disease status, and machine learning. The genetic ancestry cluster associated with self-reported Caucasian donors included 81% of the 398 genotyped donors. Besides the first cohort of around 670 subjects, a separate validation cohort made up of 95 to 150 different subjects was used. The later analysis used no new phenotypic data to find candidate immune exposures, relying instead on TCR beta sequences and their occurrence across donors. A later analysis re-analyzed previously published TCR beta repertoires from 600 to 850 donors and added high-resolution HLA genotyping to study TCR occurrence patterns. Every discovery cohort repertoire had been produced on one sequencing platform.

The CDR3 goes from the cysteine to the phenylalanine over 14 residues. Only the CDR3 DNA stays, 42 bases, in frame from base 1. The germline V gene (reference sequence) supplies CDR1 SEHNR and CDR2 FQNEAQ. Trimming at the junction amounts to 4 bases on V and 0 bases on J, and the germline ends lie 7 bases apart. Library prep was done by the immunoSEQ multiplex PCR assay. For the multiplex PCR, a mixture combining 60 forward primers for TCR Vbeta segments and 13 reverse primers for TCR Jbeta segments was used. A multiplex PCR assay on genomic DNA amplified the CDR3 region of rearranged TCR beta genes. Amplified TCR beta libraries were sequenced as 87-base-pair reads on the Illumina HiSeq System. The authors processed their data as follows. In a later analysis, tens of millions of unique TCR beta chains were counted across the 650 to 750 repertoires, and approximately 11 million of these chains were shared by at least two donors. Raw reads were error-corrected and collapsed into unique sequences with a nearest-neighbor algorithm that merged closely related sequences to remove PCR and sequencing errors. V, D and J gene segments were assigned by aligning CDR3 sequences to IMGT reference sequences. For a sequence to be retained, a match of at least six nucleotides was required to both a V gene segment and a J gene segment. Rearrangements were called productive when the CDR3 lacked stop codons and stayed in frame with V and J; all others were non-productive. CDR3 was defined by IMGT convention, running from the second conserved V-encoded cysteine to the conserved J-encoded phenylalanine. Sequences without an unambiguous match to a single V gene segment were excluded from the earlier analysis of almost 600 of the donors. In an earlier analysis of a few hundred of the donors, V segments were called functional above 56.7% productive rearrangements and were called segregating when the between-donor standard deviation exceeded 5%. A statistical classification framework was developed to diagnose cytomegalovirus status using the catalog of TCR beta chain sequences. A later analysis assigned V and J genes by comparing TCR nucleotide sequences with IMGT/GENE-DB human TR gene sequences. A later analysis assigned CDR3 sequences and most-parsimonious VDJ recombination scenarios with the TCRdist pipeline. In a later analysis, each TCR beta chain was defined by its CDR3 amino acid sequence together with its V-gene family, and reads without a unique V-gene family were excluded. In a later analysis, a few hundred highly shared, low-generation-probability nucleotide sequences were removed to address suspected cross-contamination and a sequencing artifact. A later analysis calculated a clonal expansion index for each public chain from normalized within-repertoire ranks of inferred template counts. In a later analysis, generation probabilities were computed using a VDJ recombination model fitted to out-of-frame rearrangements, and the results were checked against IGoR. In a later analysis, hypergeometric tests were used to score TCR-TCR, TCR-HLA and TCR-CMV co-occurrence, with a repertoire-size bias correction applied to TCR pairs. In a later analysis, false discovery rates were estimated by permuting HLA or CMV assignments 20 times. In a later analysis, co-occurring TCRs were grouped using DBSCAN, and TCRdist sequence similarity was added for clustering within HLA-allele-positive subsets. Co-occurrence clustering excluded repertoires with fewer than 30,000 or more than 120,000 public chains, plus five with anomalous nucleotide sharing. Here the immuneACCESS table is served through TCRdb, limited to in-frame sequences with V and J called. Missing clones are a known gap in these copies; in checked studies unresolved V genes cover under half, and the rest lacks a known reason. V and J calls and clone size follow that table, whereas D and trimming were derived from the DNA. The sample includes about 92,000 clones, with 81% observed a single time. Around 1.2% of the sample is taken by the ten largest.

General study outcomes and caveats: The earlier analysis of nearly 600 of the donors excluded 15 to 20 rarely observed V segments, including chromosome 9 orphons, because counts were too low. Some IMGT-functional V segments, including TRBV6-2 and TRBV6-3, could not be told apart with the 87-base-pair reads, so those segments were excluded. The study gave a list of some 150 TCR beta chains associated with cytomegalovirus. Linkage disequilibrium might explain the correlated functional status among segregating V segments, but an unknown experimental factor could not be ruled out. The cohort was sequenced for TCR beta chains only, and without alpha or paired-chain data the features that could be detected were limited. Most TCR sequences were seen in very few donors, while some public TCRs were found in many individuals. In a later analysis, most CMV-associated TCR beta chains were found to appear HLA-restricted, with HLA associations seemingly driven largely by CMV exposure. An earlier analysis of approximately 500 of the donors showed that most TCR beta V segments appeared in productive rearrangements either about 90% or about 30% of the time, which broadly matched IMGT annotations. A later analysis found that TCR association rates varied across HLA loci, with DRB1 alleles showing the most associated TCRs and HLA-C alleles the fewest. It was suggested by the authors that the approach could potentially be generalized to other disease states and immunological phenotypes. A later analysis found that HLA-associated TCR beta chains were more clonally expanded and had lower generation probabilities than equally common non-associated chains. Several of the top co-occurrence clusters appeared to be linked to parvovirus B19, influenza, CMV and Epstein-Barr virus, according to a later analysis. A group of highly shared sequence variants was considered likely to be a technical artifact of the sequencing pipeline. The classifier was reported to diagnose cytomegalovirus status with high specificity and sensitivity in both the original and validation cohorts. V-gene and J-gene trimming of TCR beta chains was associated with a missense DCLRE1C variant in a later genetic analysis, and the association was replicated in an independent cohort. CMV serostatus was the only immune exposure information available for the cohort. Compared with the approximately 720-donor mean, donors in an Asian-associated ancestry cluster had fewer N-insertions in productive TCRs, according to a later genetic analysis. A further reported finding was that TCR beta sequences accurately predicted the HLA-A and HLA-B alleles for most subjects in the first cohort. Because some donors lacked HLA typing at each locus, the association tests relied only on the typed subset. Strong co-occurrence of HLA alleles, especially DR and DQ, made assigning TCR associations to individual alleles difficult. In vitro tests confirmed that three of the cytomegalovirus-associated TCR beta chains recognize cytomegalovirus antigens. The presence/absence analyses assumed that sequencing depth was roughly uniform across donors, and that assumption may not be true. Specific HLA alleles were associated with 16,951 TCR beta sequences at a false discovery rate of 0.05 in a later analysis.

This receptor was obtained from a girl aged 2 to 9 in good health and CMV-seropositive. Material: PBMCs. The sequence links TRBV7-9 to TRBJ2-1; TRBD2 is a weak D gene call, 5 bases matching. DNA sequence: TGTGCCAGCAGCTCCAGCGGCTCCTACAATGAGCAGTTCTTC. The encoded protein is CASSSSGSYNEQFF.